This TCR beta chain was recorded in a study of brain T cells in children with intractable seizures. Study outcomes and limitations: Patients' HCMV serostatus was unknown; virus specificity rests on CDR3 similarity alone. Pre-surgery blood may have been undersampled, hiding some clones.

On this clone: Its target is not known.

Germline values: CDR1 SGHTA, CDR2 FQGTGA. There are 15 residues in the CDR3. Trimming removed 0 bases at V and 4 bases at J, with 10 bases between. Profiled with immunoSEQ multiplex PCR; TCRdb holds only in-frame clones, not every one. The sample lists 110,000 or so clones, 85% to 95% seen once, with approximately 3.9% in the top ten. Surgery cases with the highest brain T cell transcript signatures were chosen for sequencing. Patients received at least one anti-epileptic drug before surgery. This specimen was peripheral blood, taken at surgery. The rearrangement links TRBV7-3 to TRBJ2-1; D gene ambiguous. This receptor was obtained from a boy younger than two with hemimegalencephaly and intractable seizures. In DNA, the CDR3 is TGTGCCAGCAGCTTAACTACGGTGGGTTACAATGAGCAGTTCTTC. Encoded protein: CASSLTTVGYNEQFF.